This TCR beta chain was profiled in a study of T cells in Graves' hyperthyroidism and ophthalmopathy. Study conclusions and caveats: The authors' 13 V-J model separated ophthalmopathy from stable hyperthyroidism.

This clonotype was seen repeatedly, ten times or more. Antigen: not known. Trimming took 1 base from V and 7 from J, leaving 13 bases between them. This CDR3 region has 14 residues. In germline, CDR1 is LGHDT, CDR2 YNNKEL (reference sequence). Diagnostic decisions used clinical symptoms, serum thyroxine and TRAb, thyroid ultrasound and orbital computed tomography. Ahead of any ophthalmopathy symptoms, the blood sample was obtained at the first diagnosis of hyperthyroidism. Fresh peripheral blood, 9.5 to 10 ml of it, supplied the PBMCs. RNA transcripts were the template for amplifying TCR beta CDR3 regions. The study used the HTBI primer set for a first-round RT-PCR of the TCR CDR3. In TCRdb, the multiplex PCR reads were re-called with MiXCR into one record per CDR3 protein. The repertoire consists of roughly 170,000 distinct CDR3 sequences, with approximately 9% occurring once and the leading ten covering around 21%.

The rearrangement uses TRBV3-1 and TRBJ1-1, with a possible D match to TRBD1 (6 bases). Sequencing input: blood. The receptor comes from a young woman with Graves' hyperthyroidism that later progressed to Graves' ophthalmopathy. CDR3 sequence reads: CASSQGGGQGEAFF. CDR3 DNA: TGTGCCAGCAGCCAAGGGGGGGGACAAGGTGAAGCTTTCTTT. The variable domain in full, completed from reference TRBV3-1 and TRBJ1-1, reads DTAVSQTPKYLVTQMGNDKSIKCEQNLGHDTMYWYKQDSKKFLKIMFSYNNKELIINETVPNRFSPKSPDKAHLNLHINSLELGDSAVYFCASSQGGGQGEAFFGQGTRLTVV.